The 10 T cell receptor beta chains listed next were all sequenced from one sample in a study of sequential checkpoint blockade in melanoma. Treatment here: randomized to nivolumab then ipilimumab (arm A) or the reverse (arm B). This table comes from immunoSEQ multiplex PCR, and its TCRdb copy is limited to in-frame clones, with some not included. The sample holds 2,000 to 3,000 clones, less than 25% seen once. The source material was tumor tissue (inferred from file names), sampled from a patient given nivolumab and ipilimumab in sequence. The receptors were sampled from a human donor with melanoma.

Sample share makes this clone medium-sized. This rearrangement joins TRBV9 to TRBJ2-5; 7 nucleotides align to TRBD1. The CDR3 spans 12 residues. From germline, CDR1 is SGDLS and CDR2 YYNGEE. The V gene end was trimmed by 4 bases and the J gene end by 5 bases; junction bases not matched to a gene: 2. This CDR3 is CASSPRGETQYF. The CDR3 bases are TGTGCCAGCAGCCCCAGGGGGGAGACCCAGTACTTC.

The table lists this clone with a few counts. J is TRBJ2-5 and V is TRBV6-8, with 8 bases fitting TRBD2. Looked up from germline, CDR1 is MNHGY and CDR2 is SAAAGT. V was clipped by 2 bases and J by 4 bases; unmatched bases: 6. The CDR3 totals 15 residues. The CDR3 reads CASSYTSGSGETQYF. The CDR3 DNA is TGTGCCAGCAGTTACACCAGCGGGAGCGGAGAGACCCAGTACTTC.

This clone was counted at least ten times. The rearrangement links TRBV11-3 to TRBJ2-5, with TRBD1 identical over 10 bases. J gave up 5 bases and V 5 bases, and 11 bases lay outside the gene matches. Germline V gives CDR1 SGHNT, CDR2 YENEEA. The CDR3 spans 16 residues. CDR3 in DNA: TGTGCCAGCAGCCCATCCGGGACAGGGGCGACGGAGACCCAGTACTTC. Its protein is CASSPSGTGATETQYF.

This chain links TRBV7-4 with TRBJ2-7; 8 bases line up with TRBD1. CDR1 is SGHVT and CDR2 is SQSDAQ in the germline V gene. V was clipped by 3 bases and J by 3 bases; unmatched bases: 1. The CDR3 has 13 residues. The CDR3 nucleotides read TGTGCCAGCAGCTTCGGGACAGGCTACGAGCAGTACTTC. Translating gives CASSFGTGYEQYF.

Sample share makes this clone medium-sized. The chain links TRBV11-3 to TRBJ2-7, with TRBD2 matching over 7 bases. This CDR3 region has 14 residues. Germline lookup yields CDR1 SGHNT and CDR2 YENEEA. The V and J ends lost 3 bases and 1 base, in that order; junction bases with no gene match: 3. CDR3 protein: CASSFQGGSYEQYF. CDR3 DNA sequence: TGTGCCAGCAGCTTCCAGGGAGGGTCCTACGAGCAGTACTTC.

The rearrangement uses TRBV11-3 and TRBJ2-2; TRBD1 matches at 7 bases. The CDR3 spans 16 residues. V lost 3 bases and J lost 7; bases outside the gene matches: 11. Germline values: CDR1 SGHNT, CDR2 YENEEA. The CDR3 sequence is CASSFTRTGVVGELFF. The CDR3 nucleotides are TGTGCCAGCAGCTTTACACGAACAGGGGTGGTCGGGGAGCTGTTTTTT.

This chain joins TRBV15 and TRBJ1-5, with D perhaps TRBD1 (5 bases). The germline CDR1 and CDR2 sequences are LNHNV and YYDKDF (reference sequence). The germline V and J ends were trimmed by 2 bases and 5 bases, with 16 bases remaining between them. The CDR3 is made up of 16 amino acids. DNA of the CDR3: TGTGCCACCAGCAGACTGGGACCTTTGGGTCATCAGCCCCAGCATTTT. As protein: CATSRLGPLGHQPQHF.

This clone is categorized as medium-sized. This chain connects TRBV11-3 to TRBJ2-3; D unresolved. The CDR3 runs to 15 residues. V was shortened by 3 bases and J by 0 bases, with 10 bases between the two germline ends. From germline, CDR1 is SGHNT and CDR2 YENEEA. The CDR3 DNA follows: TGTGCCAGCAGCTTGTATACGGGTAGCACAGATACGCAGTATTTT. The encoded protein is CASSLYTGSTDTQYF.

This chain connects TRBV6-7 to TRBJ2-5; D gene unclear. TRBV6-7 is marked as an open reading frame, function uncertain. The V end lost 4 bases, the J end lost 5 bases, and 5 bases lay between the germline ends. The CDR3 extends over 11 amino acids. The CDR3 DNA reads TGTGCCAGCAGTTCAACCGAGACCCAGTACTTC. Translated: CASSSTETQYF.

The genes are TRBV9 and TRBJ2-7; D possibly corresponds to TRBD2 (5 bases). Looked up from germline, CDR1 is SGDLS and CDR2 is YYNGEE. Trimming shortened V by 3 bases and J by 0 bases, and 7 bases separated the two germline ends. This CDR3 has 13 amino acids. This CDR3 reads CASSGGSSYEQYF. The DNA of the CDR3 is TGTGCCAGCAGCGGAGGGAGCTCCTACGAGCAGTACTTC.